This is a list of T cell receptor beta chains from one sample in a study of OX40 agonist ivuxolimab in advanced cancers. Sequencing was performed with immunoSEQ multiplex PCR; in TCRdb, only in-frame clones are kept and a portion is missing. The repertoire holds more than 50,000 clones, with roughly nine tenths as singletons. The sample in question was CD4+ or CD8+ T cells sorted from blood, obtained in a trial of the OX40 agonist ivuxolimab. These receptors originate from an adult with an advanced solid tumor such as melanoma, head and neck, liver or kidney cancer. The CDR3 runs from the conserved cysteine through the conserved F or W. The D gene is left open where the match is weak. Clone size is not always given. Where it is, it says once, few, many or a class for expanded clones.

V: TRBV18; D: TRBD1; J: TRBJ1-2; size: NA; CDR3: CASSRSGTGGDLTSGYTF; DNA: TGTGCCAGCTCACGATCCGGGACAGGGGGAGATCTTACTTCTGGCTACACCTTC
V: TRBV28; D: TRBD1; J: TRBJ1-6; size: NA; CDR3: CATQTGASPLHF; DNA: TGTGCCACCCAGACAGGGGCTTCACCCCTCCACTTT
V: TRBV19; D: TRBD1; J: TRBJ2-1; size: few; CDR3: CASGGQGAGEQFF; DNA: TGTGCCAGTGGGGGACAGGGGGCCGGTGAGCAGTTCTTC
V: TRBV6-1; D: TRBD2; J: TRBJ2-1; size: NA; CDR3: CASISTSGRDNEQFF; DNA: TGTGCCAGCATCTCGACTAGCGGGAGGGACAATGAGCAGTTCTTC
V: TRBV5-1; D: NA; J: TRBJ2-5; size: NA; CDR3: CASSSYSYQETQYF; DNA: TGCGCCAGCAGCTCTTACTCCTACCAAGAGACCCAGTACTTC
V: TRBV6-6; D: NA; J: TRBJ1-6; size: NA; CDR3: CASTRDRTYNSPLHF; DNA: TGTGCCAGCACTAGAGACAGGACTTATAATTCACCCCTCCACTTT
V: TRBV4-1; D: NA; J: TRBJ2-4; size: NA; CDR3: CASSHRLKNIQYF; DNA: TGCGCCAGCAGCCATCGGCTAAAAAACATTCAGTACTTC
V: TRBV6-1; D: NA; J: TRBJ2-3; size: once; CDR3: CASSEVIQDTQYF; DNA: TGTGCCAGCAGTGAAGTTATCCAAGATACGCAGTATTTT
V: TRBV29-1; D: NA; J: TRBJ1-3; size: NA; CDR3: CSVLGQNRNTIYF; DNA: TGCAGCGTTCTTGGACAGAACCGAAACACCATATATTTT
V: TRBV28; D: NA; J: TRBJ2-4; size: NA; CDR3: CASRPSGVGKNIQYF; DNA: TGTGCCAGCAGGCCCTCGGGAGTAGGGAAAAACATTCAGTACTTC
V: TRBV4-1; D: TRBD1; J: TRBJ2-5; size: NA; CDR3: CASSQDRVYRDSQETQYF; DNA: TGCGCCAGCAGCCAAGATCGAGTATACCGGGACAGTCAAGAGACCCAGTACTTC
V: TRBV5-1; D: NA; J: TRBJ1-3; size: NA; CDR3: CASSLGGPRSGNTIYF; DNA: TGCGCCAGCAGCTTGGGAGGGCCACGCTCCGGAAACACCATATATTTT
V: TRBV5-1; D: TRBD2; J: TRBJ2-2; size: NA; CDR3: CASSLEGLSAGELFF; DNA: TGCGCCAGCAGCTTGGAGGGACTAAGCGCCGGGGAGCTGTTTTTT
V: TRBV5-4; D: TRBD2; J: TRBJ2-2; size: NA; CDR3: CASSPRLAGNTGELFF; DNA: TGTGCCAGCAGCCCGCGACTAGCGGGGAACACCGGGGAGCTGTTTTTT
V: TRBV28; D: TRBD2; J: TRBJ2-7; size: NA; CDR3: CASSDATSGGTYEQYF; DNA: TGTGCCAGCAGTGACGCGACTAGCGGGGGAACCTACGAGCAGTACTTC
V: TRBV11-2; D: TRBD1; J: TRBJ2-7; size: NA; CDR3: CASSRTGGSGGEQYF; DNA: TGTGCCAGCAGCCGAACAGGGGGCTCTGGAGGCGAGCAGTACTTC
V: TRBV4-1; D: TRBD1; J: TRBJ2-1; size: NA; CDR3: CASSPDYHIPGQGYNEQFF; DNA: TGCGCCAGCAGCCCAGACTATCATATCCCGGGACAGGGTTACAATGAGCAGTTCTTC
V: TRBV19; D: NA; J: TRBJ1-4; size: NA; CDR3: CASSTSGAPNEKLFF; DNA: TGTGCCAGTAGTACCTCCGGGGCGCCCAATGAAAAACTGTTTTTT
V: TRBV5-6; D: NA; J: TRBJ2-7; size: NA; CDR3: CASSLAPGNEQYF; DNA: TGTGCCAGCAGCTTGGCTCCGGGGAACGAGCAGTACTTC
V: TRBV28; D: NA; J: TRBJ1-2; size: NA; CDR3: CASSLRGILNYGYTF; DNA: TGTGCCAGCAGTTTACGGGGAATACTTAACTATGGCTACACCTTC
V: TRBV19; D: TRBD1; J: TRBJ2-7; size: NA; CDR3: CASSMGQNYEQYF; DNA: TGTGCCAGTAGTATGGGACAGAACTACGAGCAGTACTTC
V: TRBV28; D: NA; J: TRBJ1-5; size: once; CDR3: CASSPGPAYSNQPQHF; DNA: TGTGCCAGCAGTCCGGGACCGGCTTATAGCAATCAGCCCCAGCATTTT
V: TRBV6-5; D: TRBD1; J: TRBJ2-7; size: NA; CDR3: CASRERTGSYEQYF; DNA: TGTGCCAGCAGGGAAAGGACAGGTTCCTACGAGCAGTACTTC
V: TRBV5-1; D: TRBD2; J: TRBJ2-7; size: NA; CDR3: CASSPSGGLSSYEQYF; DNA: TGCGCCAGCAGCCCCAGCGGGGGCCTTAGCTCCTACGAGCAGTACTTC
V: TRBV18; D: NA; J: TRBJ1-1; size: few; CDR3: CASSPGDPNTEAFF; DNA: TGTGCCAGCTCACCAGGGGACCCGAACACTGAAGCTTTCTTT
V: TRBV9; D: TRBD2; J: TRBJ2-5; size: NA; CDR3: CASSVIGASGGTQETQYF; DNA: TGTGCCAGCAGCGTCATAGGGGCTAGCGGGGGTACACAAGAGACCCAGTACTTC
V: TRBV5-4; D: TRBD2; J: TRBJ2-5; size: NA; CDR3: CASSPLAGARVETQHF; DNA: TGTGCCAGCAGCCCACTAGCGGGAGCTCGTGTAGAGACCCAGCACTTC
V: TRBV10-3; D: NA; J: TRBJ2-5; size: NA; CDR3: CAISELRGEAQETQYF; DNA: TGTGCCATCAGTGAGTTGAGGGGGGAGGCCCAAGAGACCCAGTACTTC
V: TRBV28; D: NA; J: TRBJ2-7; size: NA; CDR3: CASSYSFEQYF; DNA: TGTGCCAGCAGTTACTCCTTCGAGCAGTACTTC
V: TRBV7-2; D: NA; J: TRBJ2-1; size: NA; CDR3: CASSLIGVRNNEQFF; DNA: TGTGCCAGCAGCTTAATAGGAGTGAGAAACAATGAGCAGTTCTTC
V: TRBV5-8; D: TRBD1; J: TRBJ2-7; size: NA; CDR3: CASSPGQLISYEQYF; DNA: TGTGCCAGCAGCCCGGGACAGCTCATTTCCTACGAGCAGTACTTC
V: TRBV28; D: NA; J: TRBJ2-5; size: once; CDR3: CASNSVGGQETQYF; DNA: TGTGCCAGCAACTCCGTTGGCGGTCAAGAGACCCAGTACTTC
V: TRBV27; D: NA; J: TRBJ1-2; size: NA; CDR3: CASSSPSSAANYGYTF; DNA: TGTGCCAGCAGTTCGCCGTCCTCTGCTGCTAACTATGGCTACACCTTC
V: TRBV5-1; D: NA; J: TRBJ1-4; size: NA; CDR3: CASSKQGTDEKLFF; DNA: TGCGCCAGCAGCAAACAGGGAACGGATGAAAAACTGTTTTTT
V: TRBV7-2; D: TRBD1; J: TRBJ2-7; size: once; CDR3: CASSLVLTGQINF; DNA: TGTGCCAGCAGCTTAGTGCTTACGGGACAGATCAACTTC
V: TRBV2; D: NA; J: TRBJ1-1; size: NA; CDR3: CASSVMTGNTEAFF; DNA: TGTGCCAGCAGTGTAATGACAGGTAACACTGAAGCTTTCTTT
V: TRBV9; D: TRBD2; J: TRBJ2-2; size: NA; CDR3: CASSVSITSGNTGELFF; DNA: TGTGCCAGCAGCGTTTCCATTACTAGCGGAAACACCGGGGAGCTGTTTTTT
V: TRBV13; D: TRBD2; J: TRBJ2-3; size: few; CDR3: CASSLEAGSLDTQYF; DNA: TGTGCCAGCAGCTTAGAAGCGGGGAGTTTGGATACGCAGTATTTT
V: TRBV7-9; D: NA; J: TRBJ1-1; size: NA; CDR3: CASSQGGGDHTNTEAFF; DNA: TGTGCCAGCAGCCAAGGAGGCGGGGATCATACGAACACTGAAGCTTTCTTT
V: TRBV7-2; D: NA; J: TRBJ1-2; size: NA; CDR3: CASSEGGSGNYGYTF; DNA: TGTGCCAGCAGCGAGGGAGGGAGTGGGAACTATGGCTACACCTTC
V: TRBV6-1; D: NA; J: TRBJ2-7; size: medium-sized; CDR3: CASGGRGTYEQYF; DNA: TGTGCCAGCGGGGGACGGGGGACCTACGAGCAGTACTTC
V: TRBV2; D: NA; J: TRBJ2-7; size: NA; CDR3: CAFSLAGTQSYEQYF; DNA: TGTGCCTTTTCCCTAGCCGGGACTCAATCCTACGAGCAGTACTTC
V: TRBV7-3; D: TRBD1; J: TRBJ2-5; size: NA; CDR3: CASSPYRGTRETQYF; DNA: TGTGCCAGCAGCCCCTACAGGGGGACGCGGGAGACCCAGTACTTC
V: TRBV9; D: TRBD1; J: TRBJ2-5; size: NA; CDR3: CASSVMDRGPETQYF; DNA: TGTGCCAGCAGCGTAATGGACAGGGGGCCAGAGACCCAGTACTTC
V: TRBV5-6; D: NA; J: TRBJ2-3; size: NA; CDR3: CASSLTGSGTDTQYF; DNA: TGTGCCAGCAGCTTGACAGGGTCTGGCACAGATACGCAGTATTTT
V: TRBV10-3; D: NA; J: TRBJ1-6; size: NA; CDR3: CATGQQSNSPLHF; DNA: TGTGCCACCGGACAGCAATCAAATTCACCCCTCCACTTT
V: TRBV5-6; D: NA; J: TRBJ1-1; size: NA; CDR3: CASSSGLTGYTEAFF; DNA: TGTGCCAGCAGCTCGGGCCTTACAGGGTACACTGAAGCTTTCTTT
V: TRBV5-1; D: TRBD2; J: TRBJ2-4; size: NA; CDR3: CASSLTSGSLDIQYF; DNA: TGCGCCAGCAGCCTGACTAGCGGGAGCCTAGACATTCAGTACTTC
V: TRBV19; D: TRBD1; J: TRBJ1-5; size: NA; CDR3: CASSQGQVLSNQPQHF; DNA: TGTGCCAGTAGTCAAGGACAGGTCCTTAGCAATCAGCCCCAGCATTTT
V: TRBV9; D: TRBD2; J: TRBJ2-1; size: NA; CDR3: CASSGTSGLYNEQFF; DNA: TGTGCCAGCAGCGGCACTAGCGGTCTCTACAATGAGCAGTTCTTC
V: TRBV9; D: NA; J: TRBJ2-3; size: NA; CDR3: CASSTTLSGSTDTQYF; DNA: TGTGCCAGCAGCACAACTTTGAGCGGAAGCACAGATACGCAGTATTTT
V: TRBV5-8; D: TRBD2; J: TRBJ2-3; size: once; CDR3: CASSLGGGPSDTQYF; DNA: TGTGCCAGCAGCTTGGGCGGGGGGCCATCAGATACGCAGTATTTT
V: TRBV2; D: NA; J: TRBJ2-5; size: NA; CDR3: CASSEATGQETQYF; DNA: TGTGCCAGCAGTGAAGCCACAGGACAAGAGACCCAGTACTTC
V: TRBV5-6; D: TRBD1; J: TRBJ2-7; size: few; CDR3: CASSLNRGWFGEQYF; DNA: TGTGCCAGCAGCCTGAACAGGGGATGGTTTGGCGAGCAGTACTTC
V: TRBV28; D: NA; J: TRBJ2-6; size: NA; CDR3: CASFPDGSGANVLTF; DNA: TGTGCCAGCTTCCCTGACGGCTCTGGGGCCAACGTCCTGACTTTC
V: TRBV7-9; D: NA; J: TRBJ1-1; size: NA; CDR3: CASSLRTKYTEAFF; DNA: TGTGCCAGCAGCCTTCGAACCAAATACACTGAAGCTTTCTTT
V: TRBV5-1; D: TRBD1; J: TRBJ2-1; size: NA; CDR3: CASSLSTGGQGEFF; DNA: TGCGCCAGCAGCTTGTCCACAGGGGGACAGGGCGAGTTCTTC
V: TRBV11-1; D: NA; J: TRBJ1-2; size: NA; CDR3: CASSLGGHSKDGYTF; DNA: TGTGCCAGCAGCTTAGGAGGGCATTCCAAGGATGGCTACACCTTC
V: TRBV7-2; D: NA; J: TRBJ1-4; size: NA; CDR3: CASSLRTTEKLFF; DNA: TGTGCCAGCAGCCTCCGGACAACCGAAAAACTGTTTTTT